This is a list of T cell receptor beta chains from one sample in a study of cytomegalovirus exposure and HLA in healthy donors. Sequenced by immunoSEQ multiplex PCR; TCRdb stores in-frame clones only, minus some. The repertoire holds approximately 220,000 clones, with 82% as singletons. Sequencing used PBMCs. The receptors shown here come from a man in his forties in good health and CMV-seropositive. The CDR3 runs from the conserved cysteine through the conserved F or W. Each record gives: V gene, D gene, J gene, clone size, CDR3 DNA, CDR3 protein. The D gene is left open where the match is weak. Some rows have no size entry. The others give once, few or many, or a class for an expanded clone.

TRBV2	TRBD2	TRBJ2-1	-	TGTGCCAGCAGTGAAAGTAGCGGGTACAATGAGCAGTTCTTC	CASSESSGYNEQFF
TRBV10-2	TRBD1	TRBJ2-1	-	TGCGCCAGCATGAAACAGGGGGCGCCGAATGAGCAGTTCTTC	CASMKQGAPNEQFF
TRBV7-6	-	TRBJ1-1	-	TGTGCCAGCAGCCCCCGGACAGCGAACACTGAAGCTTTCTTT	CASSPRTANTEAFF
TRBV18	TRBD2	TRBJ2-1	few	TGTGCCAGCTCACCACCAGGCGGGACTAGCGGGAGTAATGAGCAGTTCTTC	CASSPPGGTSGSNEQFF
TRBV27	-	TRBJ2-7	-	TGTGCCAGCAGTTTAGGGCCAATAAGGGGTTCCTACGAGCAGTACTTC	CASSLGPIRGSYEQYF
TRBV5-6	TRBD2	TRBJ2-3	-	TGTGCCAGCAGCCTGGGGACTAGCGGTAGCACAGATACGCAGTATTTT	CASSLGTSGSTDTQYF
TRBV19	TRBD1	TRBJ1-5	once	TGTGCCAGTAACAACAGGGGTGGCAATCAGCCCCAGCATTTT	CASNNRGGNQPQHF
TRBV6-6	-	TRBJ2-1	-	TGTGCCAGCAGTGTCAGGGGTACCAACAATGAGCAGTTCTTC	CASSVRGTNNEQFF
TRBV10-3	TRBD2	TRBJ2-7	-	TGTGCCATCAGCCGACTAGCGGGAGGCCAACGGTACGAGCAGTACTTC	CAISRLAGGQRYEQYF
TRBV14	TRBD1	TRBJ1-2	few	TGTGCCAGCAGCCAATCGGGACAGAAATTTTATGGCTACACCTTC	CASSQSGQKFYGYTF
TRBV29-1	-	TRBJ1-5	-	TGCAGCGTCAGGGATAGCAATCAGCCCCAGCATTTT	CSVRDSNQPQHF
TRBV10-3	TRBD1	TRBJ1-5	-	TGTGCCATCTCTACAGGGGGTAATCGCAATCAGCCCCAGCATTTT	CAISTGGNRNQPQHF
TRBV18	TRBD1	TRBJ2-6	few	TGTGCCAGCTCACCACGTACAGGGGGGAGAACATCTGGGGCCAACGTCCTGACTTTC	CASSPRTGGRTSGANVLTF
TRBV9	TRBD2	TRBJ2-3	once	TGTGCCAGCAGCCCGACTAGCGGGAAGACAGATACGCAGTATTTT	CASSPTSGKTDTQYF
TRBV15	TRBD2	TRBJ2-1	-	TGTGCCACCAGCGTCTCTAGCGGGCAAGTTGGGATCTACAATGAGCAGTTCTTC	CATSVSSGQVGIYNEQFF
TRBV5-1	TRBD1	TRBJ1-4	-	TGCGCCAGCAGCGAGGGACAGGGTAATGAAAAACTGTTTTTT	CASSEGQGNEKLFF
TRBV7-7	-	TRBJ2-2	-	TGTGCTAGCAGCTTAGTGGCAGGCCCGAACACCGGGGAGCTGTTTTTT	CASSLVAGPNTGELFF
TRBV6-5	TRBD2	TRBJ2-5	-	TGTGCCAGCAGACCACCGGGACTAGTAGGAGAGACCCAGTACTTC	CASRPPGLVGETQYF
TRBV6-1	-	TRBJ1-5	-	TGTGCCAGCAGCTCGGGACACCCCCAATATCAGCCCCAGCATTTT	CASSSGHPQYQPQHF
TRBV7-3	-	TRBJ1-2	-	TGTGCCAGCAGCTTAAGTCGGGAGGCCTTTAACTATGGCTACACCTTC	CASSLSREAFNYGYTF
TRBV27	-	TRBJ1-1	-	TGTGCCACCGCGAAGCGTCCATCAACAGGTTTCACTGAAGCTTTCTTT	CATAKRPSTGFTEAFF
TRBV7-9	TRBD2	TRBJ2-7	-	TGTGCCAGCAGCTGGGGTCTAGCGGGAGCCTCCGAGCAGTACTTC	CASSWGLAGASEQYF
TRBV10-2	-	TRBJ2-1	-	TGCGCCAGCAGTAGGCTAGCGACTACCTACAATGAGCAGTTCTTC	CASSRLATTYNEQFF
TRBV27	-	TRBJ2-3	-	TGTGCCAGCAGTTTTCGAGCGCTCAGCACAGATACGCAGTATTTT	CASSFRALSTDTQYF
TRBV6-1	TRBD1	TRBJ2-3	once	TGTGCCAGCAGTGATCGGGACAGAGAAGAGTATTTT	CASSDRDREEYF
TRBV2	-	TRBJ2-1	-	TGTGCCAGCAAGAGACTACCCTACAATGAGCAGTTCTTC	CASKRLPYNEQFF
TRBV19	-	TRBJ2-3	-	TGTGCCAGTAGTGAGGGAGACTCCACAGATACGCAGTATTTT	CASSEGDSTDTQYF
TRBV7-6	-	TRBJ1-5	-	TGTGCCAGCAGCTTAGGCGGGAGAAGCAATCAGCCCCAGCATTTT	CASSLGGRSNQPQHF
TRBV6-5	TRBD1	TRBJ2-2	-	TGTGCCAGCAGGCGGACAGGAGGTACCGGGGAGCTGTTTTTT	CASRRTGGTGELFF
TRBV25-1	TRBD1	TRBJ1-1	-	TGTGCCAGCAGTGAAGTGGACAGGGCCACTGAAGCTTTCTTT	CASSEVDRATEAFF
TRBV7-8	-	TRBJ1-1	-	TGTGCCAGCAGCTCTCTAGTGTCAACTGAAGCTTTCTTT	CASSSLVSTEAFF
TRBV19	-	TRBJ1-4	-	TGTGCCAACCGACAGGAAGCAACTAATGAAAAACTGTTTTTT	CANRQEATNEKLFF
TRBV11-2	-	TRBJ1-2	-	TGTGCCAGCAGCTTAGGAAAGGGAGCCAACTATGGCTACACCTTC	CASSLGKGANYGYTF
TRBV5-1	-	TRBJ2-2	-	TGCGCCAGCAGCTCCCAGGGCAGGGGCCGGGCGAACACCGGGGAGCTGTTTTTT	CASSSQGRGRANTGELFF
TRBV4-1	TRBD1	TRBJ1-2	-	TGCGCCAGCAGCCATCCGGGACAGGGCGCCTATGGCTACACCTTC	CASSHPGQGAYGYTF
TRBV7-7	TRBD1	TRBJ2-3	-	TGTGCTAGCAGCCCAGGACAGGGGGGCACAGATACGCAGTATTTT	CASSPGQGGTDTQYF
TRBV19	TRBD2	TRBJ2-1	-	TGTGCCAGTAGTCCCCTACTAGCGGGAGGCTTTAGTGAGCAGTTCTTC	CASSPLLAGGFSEQFF
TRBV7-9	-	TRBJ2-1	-	TGTGCCAGCAGCTTATCCATTGAGCAGTTCTTC	CASSLSIEQFF
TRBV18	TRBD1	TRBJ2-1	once	TGTGCCAGCTCACCACCCTCCGGGACAGGGGTTTACAATGAGCAGTTCTTC	CASSPPSGTGVYNEQFF
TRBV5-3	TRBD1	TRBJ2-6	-	TGTGCCAGAAGCTGGGGACAGGGACCGGATGGGGCCAACGTCCTGACTTTC	CARSWGQGPDGANVLTF
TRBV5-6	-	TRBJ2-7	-	TGTGCCAGCAGCTTGACAGGGGAGCAGTACTTC	CASSLTGEQYF
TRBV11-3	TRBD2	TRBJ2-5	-	TGTGCCAGCACCCCCGGGGCTAGCGGGTGGCGAGAGACCCAGTACTTC	CASTPGASGWRETQYF
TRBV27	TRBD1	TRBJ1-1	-	TGTGCCAGCCGTGACCAGACAGGGGCGAAGAACACTGAAGCTTTCTTT	CASRDQTGAKNTEAFF
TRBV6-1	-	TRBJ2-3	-	TGTGCCAGCAGTGAGGGCCACACAGGACACCCCACAGATACGCAGTATTTT	CASSEGHTGHPTDTQYF
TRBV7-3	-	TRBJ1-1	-	TGTGCCAGCAGCTCCCAGTCAGGGATCACTGAAGCTTTCTTT	CASSSQSGITEAFF
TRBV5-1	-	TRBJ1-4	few	TGCGCCAGCAGTTCCGCAACTAATGAAAAACTGTTTTTT	CASSSATNEKLFF
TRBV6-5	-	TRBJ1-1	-	TGTGCCAGCAGTTTTAAGGGACACTTGAACACTGAAGCTTTCTTT	CASSFKGHLNTEAFF
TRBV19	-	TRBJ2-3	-	TGTGCCAGTAGTCTCCCGGGACACCTGGGGAGCACAGATACGCAGTATTTT	CASSLPGHLGSTDTQYF
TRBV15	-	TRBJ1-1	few	TGTGCCACCAGCAGAGATGGGGCCCCCCTGAACACTGAAGCTTTCTTT	CATSRDGAPLNTEAFF
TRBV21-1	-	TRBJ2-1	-	TGTGCCAGCAGCAAAGCTGTTCGGGAAAATGAGCAGTTCTTC	CASSKAVRENEQFF
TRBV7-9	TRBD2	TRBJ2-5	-	TGTGCCAGCAGCTCGGGACTAGCGGGAGTAGAAGAGACCCAGTACTTC	CASSSGLAGVEETQYF
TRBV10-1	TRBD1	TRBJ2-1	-	TGCGCCAGCAGTGTAACCGGGACAGGGGTCTATGAGCAGTTCTTC	CASSVTGTGVYEQFF
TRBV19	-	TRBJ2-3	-	TGTGCCAGTAGCCGACTGGTTAGCACAGATACGCAGTATTTT	CASSRLVSTDTQYF
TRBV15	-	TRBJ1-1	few	TGTGCCACCAGCCCTGAGGGCAGGGGCGCTGAAGCTTTCTTT	CATSPEGRGAEAFF
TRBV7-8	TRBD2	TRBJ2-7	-	TGTGCCAGCAGCACAAGACTAGCGGGGTCCTACGAGCAGTACTTC	CASSTRLAGSYEQYF